This TCR beta chain was retrieved from a study of shared clonotypes between healthy human individuals. There are 13 residues in the CDR3. The germline V gene has CDR1 SEHNR and CDR2 FQNEAQ (reference sequence). Turning to this clone: At one end, the junction sequence differs from germline, possibly due to a read error.

The material for each subset, its genomic DNA, was split evenly across several immunoSEQ plates. Profiling relied on immunoSEQ multiplex PCR, and the TCRdb table lists in-frame clones only, not all of them. The profile shows roughly 2.1 million clones, 90% to 95% of them singletons. Naive CD8 cells lacked CD45RO and underwent positive selection for CCR7, leaving out terminally differentiated effector memory CD45RA+ cells. The receptor comes from a man aged 18 to 29 in good health. Some clones in this sample may be carry-over from other donors' samples. The rearrangement uses TRBV7-9 and TRBJ1-4; D not certain. Sequencing used naive CD8+ T cells from PBMCs. CDR3 coding DNA: TGTGCCAGCAGATTAGGCATCGGCGAAAAACTGTTTTTT. Translating gives CASRLGIGEKLFF.